What follows describes a single T cell receptor beta chain. Unique molecular identifiers featured in how the TCRbeta library was prepared. TCRdb used MiXCR to reprocess the PCR reads, holding one entry per CDR3 protein. The profile shows just under 350,000 distinct CDR3 sequences, under 20% of them singletons. This specimen belongs to a study of T-cell reconstitution after alpha-beta-depleted transplantation in children. Germline values: CDR1 SEHNR, CDR2 FQNEAQ (reference sequence). The ends were cut back, 5 bases at V and 5 bases at J, with 13 bases in the middle. This CDR3 is built from 14 residues.

The clonotype originates from a male patient aged 2 to 10 who had a stem cell transplant for acute lymphoblastic leukemia, so the T cells may come from the graft donor. The sample consisted of PBMCs, mostly from graft donor cells, taken 360 days after TCRalphabeta/CD19-depleted stem cell transplant. The gene calls are TRBV7-9 and TRBJ2-4; D is unclear. The CDR3 reads CASSLNNGQNIQYF. The CDR3 DNA is TGTGCCAGCAGCCTAAATAATGGTCAAAACATTCAGTACTTC.